This T cell receptor (beta chain) was identified in a study of beta chain features in type 1 diabetes (dated 2018 in TCRdb). The study in broad terms: Mean age, gender distribution, total cell number and subset yield did not differ between patients and healthy donors. Naive and central memory subsets were obtained from all 30 or so donors, but regulatory and stem cell-like memory subsets were isolated from only 8 patients and about eight healthy donors. The study compared the TCRB repertoires of sorted circulating CD4+ T cell subsets in recently diagnosed type 1 diabetes patients with those in matched healthy donors. A total of roughly 100 million sorted cells were examined across all samples, and a strong correlation was observed between cell number per subset and RNA yield.

From each donor, a single peripheral blood sample of around 120 mL on average was drawn into heparinised tubes. A BD FACSAria II and a panel including CD45RO, CCR7, CD25, CD127, CD95 and CD27 were used to sort naive, central memory, regulatory and stem cell-like memory CD4+ T cells. A purity above 95% was achieved for all sorted populations. PBMCs were separated immediately by Lymphoprep density gradient centrifugation and were stained directly, without being cultured. So that batch effects would be minimized, each experiment stained and sorted samples in pairs, pairing one healthy donor with one patient. The CDR3 spans 14 residues, from the cysteine through the phenylalanine. The read is trimmed to its CDR3 DNA, 42 bases read in frame from base 1. The germline V gene yields MDHEN for CDR1 and SYDVKM for CDR2. From V the trimming removes 5 bases and from J it removes 1 base, while the gene matches leave 2 bases of the junction unaccounted for.

This clone was observed a handful of times. It lacks a known antigen. The record has no base qualities; no much larger clone is one base away. Overall results and qualifications from the work: Only small numbers of individuals were included in the HLA sub-analyses, which left unresolved whether HLA type had any influence on TCRB rearrangement. A moderate but significant shortening of TCRB CDR3 length was observed in type 1 diabetes patients in all four CD4+ subsets. The naive, central memory and regulatory TCRB repertoires appeared to resemble one another more closely among patients than among healthy donors. PCR might favor shorter templates, but patient and control samples were amplified and corrected together, so any skew would affect both groups equally. Because cDNA was sequenced instead of genomic DNA, activated cells with high expression could be over-represented, although the groups did not differ in activation or CD3 levels. Fewer insertions and more nucleotide deletions at VDJ recombination sites were observed in patients with type 1 diabetes, implying thymic rearrangement abnormalities.

The High Capacity cDNA Reverse Transcription Kit was used to reverse transcribe all of the isolated RNA, meaning that expressed TCRB transcripts were what got sequenced. Naive, central memory and regulatory T cell samples underwent deep immunoSEQ sequencing, averaging around 3.6 million total reads per sample. After sorted cells were lysed in RLT buffer, RNA was extracted with DNase-treated RNeasy Micro or Mini kits, with the choice depending on cell number. Each cell subset was processed separately to prevent cross-contamination, with patient and healthy donor samples processed together. Using the immunoSEQ multiplex PCR, TCRB sequences were amplified from cDNA into 87-bp fragments spanning the CDR3 region. Amplicons were sequenced on the Illumina HiSeq platform. The original pipeline was this. Synthetic template baselines were used to correct PCR bias computationally, reads within Hamming distance 2 were collapsed together, and singletons that could not be merged were discarded. Reads were aligned against IMGT so that V, D and J genes, CDR3 length and insertions or deletions at six rearrangement sites could be assigned. Within each subset, clonotype counts were normalized to sorted cell number, after which true diversity and Gini coefficients were computed with the tcR R package. The overlap coefficient, calculated on TCRB nucleotide sequences, was used to measure repertoire sharing. TCRdb mirrors the immuneACCESS table, restricted to in-frame sequences. Some clones are absent from its copies; in checked studies, under half trace to an unresolved V gene, and the reason for the others is unknown. The DNA gave D and trimming, while V, J and clone size come from that table. The sample table lists about 52,000 clones, under 50% of them with a count of one. The ten most abundant clones make up about 1.5% of the sample.

The receptor was derived from a man aged 25-45 years with type 1 diabetes. Sequenced sample: Tregs from blood. In light of the paper, this sample's cell subset or site label describes: regulatory CD4+ T cells. The chain is encoded by TRBV28 joined to TRBJ1-2, and TRBD1 matches 9 of the central bases. The DNA sequence is TGTGCCAGCAGTCGACAGGGGGGTAACTATGGCTACACCTTC. This encodes CASSRQGGNYGYTF.